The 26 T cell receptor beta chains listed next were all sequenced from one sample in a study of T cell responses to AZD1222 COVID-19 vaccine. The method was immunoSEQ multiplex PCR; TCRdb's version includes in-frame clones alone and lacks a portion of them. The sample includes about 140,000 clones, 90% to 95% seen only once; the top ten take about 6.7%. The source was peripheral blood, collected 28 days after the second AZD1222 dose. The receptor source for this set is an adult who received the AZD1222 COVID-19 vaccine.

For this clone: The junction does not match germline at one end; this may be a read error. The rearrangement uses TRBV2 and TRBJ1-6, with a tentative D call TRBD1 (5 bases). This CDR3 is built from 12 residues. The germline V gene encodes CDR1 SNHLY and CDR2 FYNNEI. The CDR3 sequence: CASSDFRQLYRF. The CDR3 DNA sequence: TGTGCCAGCAGTGACTTCCGACAGTTGTACCGCTTT.

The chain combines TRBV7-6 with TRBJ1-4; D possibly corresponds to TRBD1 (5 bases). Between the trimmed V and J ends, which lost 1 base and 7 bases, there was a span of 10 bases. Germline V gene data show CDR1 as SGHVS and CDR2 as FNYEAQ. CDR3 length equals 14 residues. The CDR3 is CASSLGGASEKLFF. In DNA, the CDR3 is TGTGCCAGCAGCTTAGGAGGGGCGAGTGAAAAACTGTTTTTT.

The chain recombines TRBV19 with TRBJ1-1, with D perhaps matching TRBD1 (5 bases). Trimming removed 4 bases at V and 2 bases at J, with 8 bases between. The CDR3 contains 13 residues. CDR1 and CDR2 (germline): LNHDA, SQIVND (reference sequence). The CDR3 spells CASSTGPNTEAFF. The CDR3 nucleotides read TGTGCCAGTAGTACAGGGCCAAACACTGAAGCTTTCTTT. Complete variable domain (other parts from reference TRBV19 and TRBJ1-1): DGGITQSPKYLFRKEGQNVTLSCEQNLNHDAMYWYRQDPGQGLRLIYYSQIVNDFQKGDIAEGYSVSREKKESFPLTVTSAQKNPTAFYLCASSTGPNTEAFFGQGTRLTVV.

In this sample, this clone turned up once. The CDR3: CASSQEDRFTVGYTF. In DNA form, the CDR3 reads TGTGCCAGCAGCCAAGAAGACAGATTCACCGTTGGCTACACCTTC. V gene TRBV4-2 combines with J gene TRBJ1-2, with D possibly matching TRBD1 (5 bases). V lost 0 bases, J lost 7 bases, and 15 bases lay in between. CDR1 is LGHNA, CDR2 YNFKEQ, per germline. The CDR3 is 15 residues long.

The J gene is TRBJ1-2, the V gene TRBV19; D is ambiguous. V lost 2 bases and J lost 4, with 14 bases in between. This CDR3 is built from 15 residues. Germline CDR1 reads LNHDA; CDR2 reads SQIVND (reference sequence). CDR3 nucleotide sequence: TGTGCCAGTAGTATATCTCGGGCCGCGAGCTATGGCTACACCTTC. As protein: CASSISRAASYGYTF. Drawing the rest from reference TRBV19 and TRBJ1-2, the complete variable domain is DGGITQSPKYLFRKEGQNVTLSCEQNLNHDAMYWYRQDPGQGLRLIYYSQIVNDFQKGDIAEGYSVSREKKESFPLTVTSAQKNPTAFYLCASSISRAASYGYTFGSGTRLTVV.

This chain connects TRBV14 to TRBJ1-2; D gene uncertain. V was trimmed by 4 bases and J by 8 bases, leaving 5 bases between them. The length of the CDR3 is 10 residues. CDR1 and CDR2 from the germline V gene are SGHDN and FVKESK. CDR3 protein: CASSPWGYTF. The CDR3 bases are TGTGCCAGCAGCCCCTGGGGCTACACCTTC.

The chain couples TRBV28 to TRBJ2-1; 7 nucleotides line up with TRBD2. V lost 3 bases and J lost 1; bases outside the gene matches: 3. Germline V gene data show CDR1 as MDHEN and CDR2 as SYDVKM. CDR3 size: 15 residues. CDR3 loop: CASSFRGVSYNEQFF. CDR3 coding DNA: TGTGCCAGCAGTTTCCGGGGGGTATCCTACAATGAGCAGTTCTTC.

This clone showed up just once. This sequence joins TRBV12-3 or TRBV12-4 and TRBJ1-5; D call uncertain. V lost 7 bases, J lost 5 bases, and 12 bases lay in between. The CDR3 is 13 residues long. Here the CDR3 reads CASKAPGYQPQHF. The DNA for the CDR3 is TGTGCCAGCAAGGCCCCAGGTTATCAGCCCCAGCATTTT.

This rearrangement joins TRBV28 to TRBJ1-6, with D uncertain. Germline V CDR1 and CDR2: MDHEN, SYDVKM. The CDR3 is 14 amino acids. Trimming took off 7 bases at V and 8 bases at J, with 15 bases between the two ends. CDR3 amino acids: CASKTAEKYSPLHF. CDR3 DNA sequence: TGTGCCAGCAAAACGGCCGAAAAGTATTCACCCCTCCACTTT.

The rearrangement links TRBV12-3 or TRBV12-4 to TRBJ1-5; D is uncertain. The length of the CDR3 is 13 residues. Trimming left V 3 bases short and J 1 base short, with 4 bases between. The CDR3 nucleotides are TGTGCCAGCAGTTTTGCAAGCAATCAGCCCCAGCATTTT. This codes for CASSFASNQPQHF.

CDR3 sequence (DNA): TGTGCCAGCAGTTTTTTAGGAGACAGGGCCGATGGGCAGTTCTTC. Encoded protein: CASSFLGDRADGQFF. The chain carries TRBV28 and TRBJ2-1, with 7 bases aligning to TRBD1. The CDR3 has 15 residues. Germline V gene data show CDR1 as MDHEN and CDR2 as SYDVKM. The J segment lost 12 bases and the V segment lost 3 bases, leaving 14 bases of the junction unmatched.

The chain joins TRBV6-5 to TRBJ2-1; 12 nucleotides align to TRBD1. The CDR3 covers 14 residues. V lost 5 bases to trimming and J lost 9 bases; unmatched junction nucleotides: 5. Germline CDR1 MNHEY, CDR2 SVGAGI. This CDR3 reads CASSPGQGAREQFF. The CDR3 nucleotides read TGTGCCAGCAGTCCGGGACAGGGGGCGCGTGAGCAGTTCTTC.

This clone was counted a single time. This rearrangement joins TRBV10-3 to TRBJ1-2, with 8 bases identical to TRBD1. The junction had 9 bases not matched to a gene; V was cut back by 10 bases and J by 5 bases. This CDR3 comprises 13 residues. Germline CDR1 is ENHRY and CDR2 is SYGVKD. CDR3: CATGKDREYGYTF. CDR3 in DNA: TGTGCCACCGGAAAGGACAGGGAGTATGGCTACACCTTC.

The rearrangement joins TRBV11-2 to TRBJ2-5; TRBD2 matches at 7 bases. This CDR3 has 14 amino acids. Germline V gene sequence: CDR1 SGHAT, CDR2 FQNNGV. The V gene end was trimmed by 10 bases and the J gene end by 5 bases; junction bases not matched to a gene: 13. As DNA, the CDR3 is TGTGCCATCCCCCCGGCGGGACTATCGGAGACCCAGTACTTC. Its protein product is CAIPPAGLSETQYF. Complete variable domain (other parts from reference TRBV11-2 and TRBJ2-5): EAGVAQSPRYKIIEKRQSVAFWCNPISGHATLYWYQQILGQGPKLLIQFQNNGVVDDSQLPKDRFSAERLKGVDSTLKIQPAKLEDSAVYLCAIPPAGLSETQYFGPGTRLLVL.

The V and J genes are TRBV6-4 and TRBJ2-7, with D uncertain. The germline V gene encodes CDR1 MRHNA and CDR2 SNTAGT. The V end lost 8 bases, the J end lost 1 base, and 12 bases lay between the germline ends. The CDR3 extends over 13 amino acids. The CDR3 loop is CASYALGSYEQYF. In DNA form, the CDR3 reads TGTGCCAGCTATGCGCTAGGGTCCTACGAGCAGTACTTC.

The CDR3 DNA sequence: TGTGCCAGCAGCGTGGAGGTAGCGGGGGGCCACACAGATACGCAGTATTTT. It codes for CASSVEVAGGHTDTQYF. The chain combines TRBV2 with TRBJ2-3, with 10 nucleotides matching TRBD2. Looked up from germline, CDR1 is SNHLY and CDR2 is FYNNEI. The CDR3 sequence is 17 residues long. J lost 2 bases, V lost 6 bases, and 11 bases had no gene match.

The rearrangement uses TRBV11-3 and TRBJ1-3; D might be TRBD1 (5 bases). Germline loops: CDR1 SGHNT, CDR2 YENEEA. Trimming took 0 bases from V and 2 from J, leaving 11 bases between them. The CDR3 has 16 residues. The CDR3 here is CASSLDAGRTGNTIYF. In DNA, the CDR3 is TGTGCCAGCAGCTTAGATGCAGGGAGAACTGGAAACACCATATATTTT.

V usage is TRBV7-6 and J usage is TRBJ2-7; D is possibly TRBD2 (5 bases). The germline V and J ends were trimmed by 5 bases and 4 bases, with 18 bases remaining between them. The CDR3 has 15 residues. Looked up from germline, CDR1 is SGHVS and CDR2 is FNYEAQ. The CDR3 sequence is CASSLEGTRTYEQYF. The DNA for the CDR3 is TGTGCCAGCAGCCTAGAGGGTACAAGAACTTACGAGCAGTACTTC.

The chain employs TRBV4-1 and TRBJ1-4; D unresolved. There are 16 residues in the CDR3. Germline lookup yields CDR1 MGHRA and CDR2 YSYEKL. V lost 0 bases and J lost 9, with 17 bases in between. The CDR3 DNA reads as TGCGCCAGCAGCCAAGATCTGTTCGGGGTAGCGCAAAAACTGTTTTTT. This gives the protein CASSQDLFGVAQKLFF.

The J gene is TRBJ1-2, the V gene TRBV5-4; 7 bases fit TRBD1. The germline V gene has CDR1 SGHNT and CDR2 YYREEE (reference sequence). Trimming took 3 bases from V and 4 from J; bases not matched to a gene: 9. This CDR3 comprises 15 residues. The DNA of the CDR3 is TGTGCCAGCAGCTCTAGGACAGGAGTGGGCTATGGCTACACCTTC. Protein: CASSSRTGVGYGYTF.

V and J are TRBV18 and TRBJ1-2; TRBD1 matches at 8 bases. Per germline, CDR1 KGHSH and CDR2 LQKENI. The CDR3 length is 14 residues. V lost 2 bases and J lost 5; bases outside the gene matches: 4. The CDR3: CASSPSTGGYGYTF. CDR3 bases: TGTGCCAGCTCACCAAGCACAGGGGGTTATGGCTACACCTTC.

The CDR3 DNA reads TGTGCTAGTGGTTTCGGTGGTACCGTCAGTGAGCAGTTCTTC. It translates to CASGFGGTVSEQFF. This chain uses TRBV12-5 with TRBJ2-1; D not certain. Per germline, CDR1 LGHNT and CDR2 FRNRAP. The CDR3 contains 14 residues. The V and J ends lost 3 bases and 9 bases respectively, with 15 bases between them.

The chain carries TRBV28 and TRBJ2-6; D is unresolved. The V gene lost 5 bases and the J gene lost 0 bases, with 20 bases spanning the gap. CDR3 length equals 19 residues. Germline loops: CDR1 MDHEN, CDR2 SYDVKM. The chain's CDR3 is CASSLALGPDVSGANVLTF. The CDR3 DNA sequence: TGTGCCAGCAGTCTGGCTCTAGGGCCCGATGTCTCTGGGGCCAACGTCCTGACTTTC.

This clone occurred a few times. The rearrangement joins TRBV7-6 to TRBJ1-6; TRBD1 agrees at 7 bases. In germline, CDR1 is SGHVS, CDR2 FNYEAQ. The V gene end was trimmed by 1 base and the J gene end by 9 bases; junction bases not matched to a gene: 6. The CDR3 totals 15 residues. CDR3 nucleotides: TGTGCCAGCAGCTTAGGGACAGGTTTTACTTCACCCCTCCACTTT. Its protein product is CASSLGTGFTSPLHF. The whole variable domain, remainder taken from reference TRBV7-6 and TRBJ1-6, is GAGVSQSPRYKVTKRGQDVALRCDPISGHVSLYWYRQALGQGPEFLTYFNYEAQQDKSGLPNDRFSAERPEGSISTLTIQRTEQRDSAMYRCASSLGTGFTSPLHFGNGTRLTVT.

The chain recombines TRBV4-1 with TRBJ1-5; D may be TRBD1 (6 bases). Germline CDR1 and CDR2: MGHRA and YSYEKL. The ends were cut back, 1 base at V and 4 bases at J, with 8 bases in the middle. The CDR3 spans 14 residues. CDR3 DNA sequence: TGCGCCAGCAGCCAAGGGACAGCTAATCAGCCCCAGCATTTT. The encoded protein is CASSQGTANQPQHF.

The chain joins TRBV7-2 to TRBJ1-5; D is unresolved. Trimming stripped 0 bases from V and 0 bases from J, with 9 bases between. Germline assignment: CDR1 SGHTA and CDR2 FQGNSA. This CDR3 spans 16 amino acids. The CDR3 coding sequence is TGTGCCAGCAGCTTAGCATCAGTTTATAGCAATCAGCCCCAGCATTTT. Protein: CASSLASVYSNQPQHF. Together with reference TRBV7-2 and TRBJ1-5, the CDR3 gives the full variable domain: GAGVSQSPSNKVTEKGKDVELRCDPISGHTALYWYRQSLGQGLEFLIYFQGNSAPDKSGLPSDRFSAERTGGSVSTLTIQRTQQEDSAVYLCASSLASVYSNQPQHFGDGTRLSIL.